This T cell receptor beta chain was retrieved from a study of T-cell reconstitution after alpha-beta-depleted transplantation in children. This clonotype appeared a few times. The CDR3 consists of 15 residues. CDR1 LNHNV and CDR2 YYDKDF come from the germline V gene (reference sequence). The V and J ends lost 3 bases and 3 bases respectively, with 9 bases between them. As it was prepared, the TCRbeta library received unique molecular identifiers. TCRdb re-called the PCR reads with MiXCR, one entry per CDR3 protein. Among approximately 640,000 distinct CDR3 sequences, 16% were seen once, and the ten largest hold under 1.2%.

This receptor was taken from a human donor who donated a stem cell graft to a child with acute myeloid leukemia. V is TRBV15 and J is TRBJ2-6; weak D call: TRBD1 (6 bases). Specimen: PBMCs from the stem cell graft donor, collected from the stem cell graft. CDR3 nucleotide sequence: TGTGCCACCAGCAGGCAGGGGAGTGGGGCCAACGTCCTGACTTTC. This sequence encodes CATSRQGSGANVLTF.